This T cell receptor (beta chain) was observed in a study of cytomegalovirus exposure and HLA in healthy donors. Background on the study: There were around 100 million unique TCR beta sequences, drawn from roughly 200 million T cells, in an earlier analysis.

The PCR was carried out with 60 Vbeta primers and 13 Jbeta primers. Here immunoSEQ multiplex PCR was the method, and the copy in TCRdb shows in-frame clones only, minus some. The sample carries approximately 100,000 clones, 9.4% recorded once. V lost 2 bases and J 4 bases, leaving 6 bases between the germline ends. Germline V gene lookup returns CDR1 MNHEY and CDR2 SVGAGI. The CDR3 length is 13 residues. In this sample, this clone turned up a few times. The receptor's source is a man in his fifties in good health and CMV-seropositive. The chain joins TRBV6-5 to TRBJ1-5; no clear D gene. Material: PBMCs. CDR3 sequence reads: CASSYGGNQPQHF. The CDR3 bases are TGTGCCAGCAGTTACGGCGGGAATCAGCCCCAGCATTTT.